The sequence of this TCR beta chain was determined in a study of human T cells and chemical hapten exposure. Study details: Patches with 0.01% DPC went on the upper back, and the tests were read at 6 days.

Unique molecular identifiers were attached to individual cDNA molecules within the library. TCRdb analysed the RACE reads with MiXCR anew, one entry per CDR3 protein. The repertoire has 57,000 or so distinct CDR3 sequences, roughly 10% of them found once; the top ten carry approximately 3.9%. Time point given: pre-sensitization, week 0. Specified treatment: therapeutic diphenylcyclopropenone sensitization with weekly scalp DPC. Blood sampling preceded each patch test application. This clonotype was seen only a few times. The antigen is unknown. Study conclusions and caveats: It was expanded TCRs that formed significantly more large CDR3 similarity clusters than controls did.

This CDR3 contains 14 residues. V lost 6 bases, J lost 0 bases, and 8 bases lay in between. The V gene's germline CDR1 is SNHLY and CDR2 FYNNEI. The sequencing here drew on whole blood, taken in connection with sensitization to the hapten diphenylcyclopropenone (DPC). The V and J genes are TRBV2 and TRBJ2-2; D gene unclear. The TCR originated in a woman between 35 and 50 years old with alopecia areata. Some clones in this sample may be carry-over from other donors' samples. CDR3 in DNA: TGTGCCAGCAGGCGGCGGTCGAACACCGGGGAGCTGTTTTTT. The encoded protein is CASRRRSNTGELFF. The whole variable domain, filled in from reference TRBV2 and TRBJ2-2, reads EPEVTQTPSHQVTQMGQEVILRCVPISNHLYFYWYRQILGQKVEFLVSFYNNEISEKSEIFDDQFSVERPDGSNFTLKIRSTKLEDSAMYFCASRRRSNTGELFFGEGSRLTVL.